The entry below gives a single TCR beta chain sequence along with its context. Its matching antigen is unknown. This entry belongs to a study of cytomegalovirus exposure and HLA in healthy donors. Study results and caveats: The classifier reportedly diagnosed cytomegalovirus status with high specificity and sensitivity.

Donors were drawn from the approximately 120-subject validation cohort, separate from the roughly 670-subject first cohort. The method was immunoSEQ multiplex PCR; TCRdb's version includes in-frame clones alone and lacks a portion of them. The data show 250,000 to 300,000 clones, with 90% seen just once and less than 0.4% held by the top ten. This TCR came from a woman between 18 and 29 years old in good health and CMV-seronegative. The sequencing sample was made of PBMCs.

The CDR3: CATRVVTNTGELFF. As DNA, the CDR3 is TGTGCCACCCGGGTAGTTACGAACACCGGGGAGCTGTTTTTT. This sequence joins TRBV27 and TRBJ2-2; D call uncertain. Trimming took 10 bases from V and 0 from J, leaving 12 bases between them. CDR1 is MNHEY, CDR2 SMNVEV, per germline (reference sequence). CDR3 length: 14 residues.